This T cell receptor (beta chain) was captured in a study of OX40 agonist ivuxolimab in advanced cancers. The table came from immunoSEQ multiplex PCR; TCRdb's copy has only in-frame clones and leaves some out. There are around 12,000 clones in the sample; approximately 90% occur only once, and more than 65% lies in the top ten. Study-level findings and limits: Partial responders at 0.1-3.0 mg/kg had among the lowest clonal expansion.

Details on this clone: The target antigen is unknown.

This CDR3 contains 15 residues. Per the germline V gene, CDR1 is MDHEN and CDR2 is SYDVKM. V lost 3 bases and J 0 bases, leaving 9 bases between the germline ends. This receptor was obtained from an adult with an advanced solid tumor such as melanoma, head and neck, liver or kidney cancer. Source: CD4+ or CD8+ T cells sorted from blood, taken in a trial of the OX40 agonist ivuxolimab. The V and J genes are TRBV28 and TRBJ1-3, with D hard to call. The CDR3: CASSLTASSGNTIYF. The CDR3 bases are TGTGCCAGCAGTTTGACCGCTAGCTCTGGAAACACCATATATTTT.